The 5 T cell receptor beta chains below all came from one sample that was sequenced in a study of shared clonotypes between healthy human individuals. CD45RO-negative cells were positively selected for CCR7, leaving out terminally differentiated effector memory CD45RA+ cells. Method: immunoSEQ multiplex PCR; TCRdb's copy keeps in-frame clones and lacks some. Here the sample spans around 600,000 clones, roughly 98% being singletons. The source material was naive CD8+ T cells sorted from blood. All receptors come from a man under 40 in good health.

This chain joins TRBV5-4 and TRBJ2-1, with 9 bases identical to TRBD1. CDR1 and CDR2 (germline): SGHNT, YYREEE (reference sequence). The V and J ends lost 4 bases and 7 bases, in that order; junction bases with no gene match: 9. CDR3 length: 15 residues. CDR3 coding DNA: TGTGCCAGCAGCGAGCATCGGACAGGGGTGAATGAGCAGTTCTTC. Translation gives CASSEHRTGVNEQFF.

The V and J genes are TRBV11-2 and TRBJ2-7; D is perhaps TRBD1 (5 bases). The CDR3 extends over 14 amino acids. V lost 1 base, J lost 7 bases, and 14 bases lay in between. Germline CDR1 and CDR2: SGHAT and FQNNGV. The CDR3 loop reads CASSLGGIAGEQYF. CDR3 nucleotide sequence: TGTGCCAGCAGCTTAGGAGGTATAGCAGGGGAGCAGTACTTC.

The rearrangement joins TRBV7-8 to TRBJ1-2, with D tentatively TRBD1 (6 bases). From germline, CDR1 is SGHVS and CDR2 FQNEAQ. The length of the CDR3 is 17 residues. The V gene lost 5 bases and the J gene lost 3 bases, with 22 bases spanning the gap. The CDR3 reads CASSARDTLPSDYGYTF. The CDR3 DNA sequence: TGTGCCAGCAGCGCCCGGGACACTCTTCCTTCTGACTATGGCTACACCTTC.

The rearrangement joins TRBV10-3 to TRBJ2-2; no clear D gene. CDR1 and CDR2 (germline): ENHRY, SYGVKD. V dropped 0 bases and J dropped 4 bases, with 12 bases sitting between them. The CDR3 spans 16 residues. CDR3 bases: TGTGCCATCAGTGAGTCGAGTGGTTTAGCCACCGGGGAGCTGTTTTTT. Encoded protein: CAISESSGLATGELFF.

This clone was detected once. Other DNA sequences in this sample translate to the same CDR3. The chain combines TRBV11-1 with TRBJ2-2, with 7 bases fitting TRBD1. Germline assignment: CDR1 SGHAT and CDR2 FQDESV (reference sequence). The CDR3 contains 15 residues. V trimming: 1 base; J trimming: 5 bases; junction bases outside the gene matches: 4. The CDR3 loop is CASSLEGAVTGELFF. For the CDR3, the DNA is TGTGCCAGCAGCTTAGAGGGGGCCGTAACCGGGGAGCTGTTTTTT.